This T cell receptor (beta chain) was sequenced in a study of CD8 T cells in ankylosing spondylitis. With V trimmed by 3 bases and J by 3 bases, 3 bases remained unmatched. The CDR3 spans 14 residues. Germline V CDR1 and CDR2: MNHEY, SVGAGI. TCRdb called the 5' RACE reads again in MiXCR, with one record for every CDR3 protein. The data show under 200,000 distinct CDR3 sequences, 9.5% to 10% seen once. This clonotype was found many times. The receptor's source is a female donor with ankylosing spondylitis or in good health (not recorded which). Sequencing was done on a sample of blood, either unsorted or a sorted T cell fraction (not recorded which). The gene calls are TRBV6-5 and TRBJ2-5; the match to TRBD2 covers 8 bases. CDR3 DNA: TGTGCCAGCAGTTATGCGGGAGGTGAAGAGACCCAGTACTTC. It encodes CASSYAGGEETQYF.